The 8 T cell receptor beta chains below all came from one sample that was sequenced in a study of T cell repertoires in cytomegalovirus infection. TCRdb analysed the reads with MiXCR anew, one entry per CDR3 protein. This sample has roughly 990,000 distinct CDR3 sequences; about a third occur once, and the top ten carry over 13%. The antigens for these receptors are not known. Material: cultured CD8+ T cells from PBMCs, obtained from culture after CMV antigen stimulation. These receptor sequences come from a human donor in good health (CMV status not recorded). Some clones in this sample may be carry-over from other donors' samples.

This clonotype was observed at least ten times. The chain has TRBV7-9 and TRBJ1-5; D gene uncertain. Trimming removed 5 bases at V and 4 bases at J, with 12 bases between. The CDR3 has 14 residues. Per germline, CDR1 SEHNR and CDR2 FQNEAQ (reference sequence). The CDR3 loop reads CASSLDGLNQPQHF. For the CDR3, the DNA is TGTGCCAGCAGCCTGGACGGACTAAATCAGCCCCAGCATTTT.

The table lists this clonotype with a few counts. J is TRBJ1-2 and V is TRBV6-1, with 8 bases aligning to TRBD1. V gave up 2 bases and J gave up 5 bases; unmatched junction bases: 10. The CDR3 has 16 amino acids. Germline CDR1 and CDR2: MNHNS and SASEGT. The CDR3 DNA reads TGTGCCAGCAGTGAACCTGGACAGGGTGCTGTGTATGGCTACACCTTC. Residues: CASSEPGQGAVYGYTF.

This clonotype occurred a few times. One end of the junction does not line up with germline, which may come from a read error. J is TRBJ1-2 and V is TRBV5-1; TRBD1 is a possible D gene (5 bases). This CDR3 has 12 amino acids. Germline-derived CDR1 and CDR2 are SGHRS and YFSETQ. This CDR3 reads CASNLDTDGYTF. DNA of the CDR3: TGCGCCAGCAACTTGGACACTGACGGCTACACCTTC.

The chain joins TRBV20-1 to TRBJ2-1, with TRBD2 matching over 13 bases. The CDR3 is made up of 14 amino acids. J lost 10 bases, V lost 5 bases, and 8 bases had no gene match. CDR1 DFQATT and CDR2 SNEGSKA come from the germline V gene (reference sequence). DNA for the CDR3: TGCAGTGCTGGCCCGGGACTAGCGGGGAGGGAGCAGTTCTTC. Amino acid sequence: CSAGPGLAGREQFF.

The J gene is TRBJ1-5, the V gene TRBV19; no clear D. Germline V gives CDR1 LNHDA, CDR2 SQIVND (reference sequence). V was trimmed by 6 bases and J by 0 bases, leaving 21 bases between them. This CDR3 has 18 residues. CDR3 in DNA: TGTGCCAGTAGACACTCGATCTATTTGAGTTATAGCAATCAGCCCCAGCATTTT. Residues: CASRHSIYLSYSNQPQHF.

The chain has TRBV15 and TRBJ1-5; possible D gene TRBD1, 5 bases. This CDR3 spans 15 amino acids. Germline V CDR1 and CDR2: LNHNV, YYDKDF (reference sequence). V gave up 9 bases and J gave up 2 bases, with 17 bases separating them. CDR3 sequence (DNA): TGTGCCACAGAACCGGGGGAGGTCGGCAATCAGCCCCAGCATTTT. It is translated as CATEPGEVGNQPQHF.

This clonotype occurred a few times. J is TRBJ2-2 and V is TRBV3-1, with D possibly matching TRBD2 (6 bases). The V end lost 5 bases, the J end lost 5 bases, and 6 bases lay between the germline ends. This CDR3 has 12 residues. Germline V gives CDR1 LGHDT, CDR2 YNNKEL (reference sequence). DNA for the CDR3: TGTGCCAGCAGCGGGAGGACCGGGGAGCTGTTTTTT. Residues: CASSGRTGELFF.

CDR3 loop: CASSAYGGSGNTIYF. The CDR3 DNA sequence: TGTGCCAGCAGCGCGTACGGGGGTTCTGGAAACACCATATATTTT. This sequence joins TRBV11-2 and TRBJ1-3, with D possibly matching TRBD1 (5 bases). The V end lost 5 bases, the J end lost 1 base, and 12 bases lay between the germline ends. In germline, CDR1 is SGHAT, CDR2 FQNNGV. This CDR3 has 15 residues.